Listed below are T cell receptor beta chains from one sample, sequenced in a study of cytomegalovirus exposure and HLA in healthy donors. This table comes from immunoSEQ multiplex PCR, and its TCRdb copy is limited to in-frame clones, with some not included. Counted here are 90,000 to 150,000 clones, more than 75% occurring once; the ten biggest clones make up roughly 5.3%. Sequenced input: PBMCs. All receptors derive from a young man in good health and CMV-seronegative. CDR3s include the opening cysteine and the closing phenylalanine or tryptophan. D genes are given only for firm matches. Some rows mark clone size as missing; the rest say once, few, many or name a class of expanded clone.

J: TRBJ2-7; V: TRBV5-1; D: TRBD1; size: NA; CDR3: CASRTGGAYEQYF; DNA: TGCGCCAGCAGGACAGGGGGAGCCTACGAGCAGTACTTC
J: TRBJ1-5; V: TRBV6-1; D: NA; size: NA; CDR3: CASSEFEQLYSNQPQHF; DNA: TGTGCCAGCAGTGAATTTGAACAGCTTTATAGCAATCAGCCCCAGCATTTT
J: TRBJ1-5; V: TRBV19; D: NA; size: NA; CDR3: CASSIGEYQPQHF; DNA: TGTGCCAGTAGTATCGGGGAATATCAGCCCCAGCATTTT
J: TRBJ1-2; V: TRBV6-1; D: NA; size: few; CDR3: CALERGWDGYTF; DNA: TGTGCCCTAGAAAGAGGTTGGGATGGCTACACCTTC
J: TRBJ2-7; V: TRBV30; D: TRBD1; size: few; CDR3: CAWNRGREGEQYF; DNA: TGTGCCTGGAACAGGGGGCGCGAAGGCGAGCAGTACTTC
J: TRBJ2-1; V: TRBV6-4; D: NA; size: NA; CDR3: CASSDGTATYNEQFF; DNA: TGTGCCAGCAGTGACGGGACTGCTACCTACAATGAGCAGTTCTTC
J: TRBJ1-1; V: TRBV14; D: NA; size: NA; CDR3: CASSQDGGGQMNTEAFF; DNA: TGTGCCAGCAGCCAAGATGGGGGCGGTCAGATGAACACTGAAGCTTTCTTT
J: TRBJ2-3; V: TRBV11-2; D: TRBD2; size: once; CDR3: CASSSGTSGTTDTQYF; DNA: TGTGCCAGCAGCTCGGGGACTAGCGGAACCACAGATACGCAGTATTTT
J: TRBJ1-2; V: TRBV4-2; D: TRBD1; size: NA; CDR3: CASSPEEGARSNYGYTF; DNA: TGTGCCAGCAGCCCTGAGGAGGGGGCGAGGTCGAACTATGGCTACACCTTC
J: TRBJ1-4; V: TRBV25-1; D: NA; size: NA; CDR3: CASSEGGANEKLFF; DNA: TGTGCCAGCAGTGAAGGGGGGGCTAATGAAAAACTGTTTTTT
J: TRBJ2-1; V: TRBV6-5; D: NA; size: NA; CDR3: CASSYSNSVTYNEQFF; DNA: TGTGCCAGCAGTTACTCGAATTCAGTAACCTACAATGAGCAGTTCTTC
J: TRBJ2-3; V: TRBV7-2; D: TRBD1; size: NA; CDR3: CASSRTGTTDTQYF; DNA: TGTGCCAGCAGCCGGACAGGGACCACAGATACGCAGTATTTT
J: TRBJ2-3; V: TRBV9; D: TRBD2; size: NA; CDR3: CASSPTSGETDTQYF; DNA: TGTGCCAGCAGCCCGACTAGCGGGGAAACAGATACGCAGTATTTT
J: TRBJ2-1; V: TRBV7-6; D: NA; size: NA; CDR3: CASSKTGSDYNEQFF; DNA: TGTGCCAGCAGCAAAACAGGGTCGGATTACAATGAGCAGTTCTTC
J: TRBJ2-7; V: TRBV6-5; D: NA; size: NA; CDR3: CASSYLGSRTHEQYF; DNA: TGTGCCAGCAGTTATCTCGGGAGCAGGACGCACGAGCAGTACTTC
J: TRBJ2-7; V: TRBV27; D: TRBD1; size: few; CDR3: CASSPQTGGTYEQYF; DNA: TGTGCCAGCAGTCCCCAGACAGGGGGAACCTACGAGCAGTACTTC